Each of the 9 T cell receptor beta chains below was sequenced from the same sample in a study of OX40 agonist ivuxolimab in advanced cancers. Library preparation used the immunoSEQ multiplex PCR assay. Sourced from immuneACCESS, this table was stored by TCRdb with only in-frame sequences that have V and J called. A share of the clones is absent; for the studies checked, an unresolved V gene accounts for under half, and the remainder has no known explanation. A total of some 21,000 clones appear in this sample, roughly 89% of them only once. The ten top clones hold 40% to 55% of the sample. The material was CD4+ or CD8+ T cells sorted from blood, obtained in a trial of the OX40 agonist ivuxolimab. The receptors derive from an adult with an advanced solid tumor such as melanoma, head and neck, liver or kidney cancer.

V usage is TRBV19 and J usage is TRBJ2-1; 7 nucleotides line up with TRBD2. The CDR3 covers 20 residues. With V trimmed by 0 bases and J by 0 bases, 14 bases remained unmatched. Germline CDR1 is LNHDA and CDR2 is SQIVND (reference sequence). The DNA for the CDR3 is TGTGCCAGTAGTATAGAGGGGAGGGCCTCATTATCGAGCTCCTACAATGAGCAGTTCTTC. This gives the protein CASSIEGRASLSSSYNEQFF.

The chain joins TRBV19 to TRBJ2-1; D gene uncertain. CDR3 length equals 13 residues. Germline V gene sequence: CDR1 LNHDA, CDR2 SQIVND (reference sequence). Trimming removed 3 bases from V and 6 bases from J, with 9 bases in between. This chain's CDR3 is CASSIYSGNEQFF. DNA of the CDR3: TGTGCCAGTAGTATTTACTCGGGCAATGAGCAGTTCTTC.

In DNA form, the CDR3 reads TGTGCCAGCAGCTCCCTGTTCAGCGGTAACACCATATATTTT. This encodes CASSSLFSGNTIYF. This chain joins TRBV28 and TRBJ1-3; D is uncertain. Germline-derived CDR1 and CDR2 are MDHEN and SYDVKM. V lost 6 bases to trimming and J lost 7 bases, with 16 bases between them. CDR3 length: 14 residues.

The chain has TRBV7-9 and TRBJ2-1; D is perhaps TRBD1 (7 bases). In germline, CDR1 is SEHNR, CDR2 FQNEAQ (reference sequence). The CDR3 covers 15 residues. Trimming removed 2 bases from V and 1 base from J, with 9 bases in between. The CDR3 loop reads CASSLQGGSYNEQFF. Here the CDR3 DNA reads TGTGCCAGCAGCTTACAGGGGGGTTCCTACAATGAGCAGTTCTTC.

V and J are TRBV6-1 and TRBJ2-3; D not resolved. Germline CDR1 and CDR2: MNHNS and SASEGT. This CDR3 contains 14 residues. Trimming left V 6 bases short and J 0 bases short, with 10 bases between. DNA of the CDR3: TGTGCCAGCAGCAGGATTTCTAGCACAGATACGCAGTATTTT. Translation gives CASSRISSTDTQYF.

J is TRBJ1-1 and V is TRBV7-3; possibly TRBD1 for D (5 bases). The V gene lost 2 bases and the J gene lost 6 bases, with 7 bases spanning the gap. CDR3 length: 12 amino acids. The germline gives CDR1 SGHTA, CDR2 FQGTGA. CDR3 sequence (DNA): TGTGCCAGCAGCTTAGGGGGATCTGAAGCTTTCTTT. This encodes CASSLGGSEAFF.

This clone was counted between two and nine times. Distinct nucleotide sequences in the sample also encode this CDR3. This chain links TRBV7-8 with TRBJ1-5; D ambiguous. The CDR3 consists of 15 residues. Looked up from germline, CDR1 is SGHVS and CDR2 is FQNEAQ. Trimming took 1 base from V and 0 from J, leaving 7 bases between them. The chain's CDR3 is CASSLVAGSNQPQHF. The CDR3 nucleotides read TGTGCCAGCAGCTTAGTCGCTGGTAGCAATCAGCCCCAGCATTTT.

This chain uses TRBV28 with TRBJ2-2; 8 bases match TRBD1. V trimming: 7 bases; J trimming: 3 bases; junction bases outside the gene matches: 7. Germline CDR1 reads MDHEN; CDR2 reads SYDVKM. The CDR3 sequence is 15 residues long. The CDR3 region is CASNDRGPHTGELFF. The CDR3 DNA follows: TGTGCCAGCAACGACAGGGGCCCTCACACCGGGGAGCTGTTTTTT. The full variable domain, completed using reference TRBV28 and TRBJ2-2, is DVKVTQSSRYLVKRTGEKVFLECVQDMDHENMFWYRQDPGLGLRLIYFSYDVKMKEKGDIPEGYSVSREKKERFSLILESASTNQTSMYLCASNDRGPHTGELFFGEGSRLTVL.

V gene TRBV5-1 combines with J gene TRBJ2-1, with D possibly being TRBD1 (6 bases). The V and J ends lost 0 bases and 5 bases respectively, with 9 bases between them. This CDR3 has 14 residues. The V gene's germline CDR1 is SGHRS and CDR2 YFSETQ. CDR3 residues: CASSLDRVDNEQFF. In DNA form, the CDR3 reads TGCGCCAGCAGCTTGGACAGGGTAGACAATGAGCAGTTCTTC.